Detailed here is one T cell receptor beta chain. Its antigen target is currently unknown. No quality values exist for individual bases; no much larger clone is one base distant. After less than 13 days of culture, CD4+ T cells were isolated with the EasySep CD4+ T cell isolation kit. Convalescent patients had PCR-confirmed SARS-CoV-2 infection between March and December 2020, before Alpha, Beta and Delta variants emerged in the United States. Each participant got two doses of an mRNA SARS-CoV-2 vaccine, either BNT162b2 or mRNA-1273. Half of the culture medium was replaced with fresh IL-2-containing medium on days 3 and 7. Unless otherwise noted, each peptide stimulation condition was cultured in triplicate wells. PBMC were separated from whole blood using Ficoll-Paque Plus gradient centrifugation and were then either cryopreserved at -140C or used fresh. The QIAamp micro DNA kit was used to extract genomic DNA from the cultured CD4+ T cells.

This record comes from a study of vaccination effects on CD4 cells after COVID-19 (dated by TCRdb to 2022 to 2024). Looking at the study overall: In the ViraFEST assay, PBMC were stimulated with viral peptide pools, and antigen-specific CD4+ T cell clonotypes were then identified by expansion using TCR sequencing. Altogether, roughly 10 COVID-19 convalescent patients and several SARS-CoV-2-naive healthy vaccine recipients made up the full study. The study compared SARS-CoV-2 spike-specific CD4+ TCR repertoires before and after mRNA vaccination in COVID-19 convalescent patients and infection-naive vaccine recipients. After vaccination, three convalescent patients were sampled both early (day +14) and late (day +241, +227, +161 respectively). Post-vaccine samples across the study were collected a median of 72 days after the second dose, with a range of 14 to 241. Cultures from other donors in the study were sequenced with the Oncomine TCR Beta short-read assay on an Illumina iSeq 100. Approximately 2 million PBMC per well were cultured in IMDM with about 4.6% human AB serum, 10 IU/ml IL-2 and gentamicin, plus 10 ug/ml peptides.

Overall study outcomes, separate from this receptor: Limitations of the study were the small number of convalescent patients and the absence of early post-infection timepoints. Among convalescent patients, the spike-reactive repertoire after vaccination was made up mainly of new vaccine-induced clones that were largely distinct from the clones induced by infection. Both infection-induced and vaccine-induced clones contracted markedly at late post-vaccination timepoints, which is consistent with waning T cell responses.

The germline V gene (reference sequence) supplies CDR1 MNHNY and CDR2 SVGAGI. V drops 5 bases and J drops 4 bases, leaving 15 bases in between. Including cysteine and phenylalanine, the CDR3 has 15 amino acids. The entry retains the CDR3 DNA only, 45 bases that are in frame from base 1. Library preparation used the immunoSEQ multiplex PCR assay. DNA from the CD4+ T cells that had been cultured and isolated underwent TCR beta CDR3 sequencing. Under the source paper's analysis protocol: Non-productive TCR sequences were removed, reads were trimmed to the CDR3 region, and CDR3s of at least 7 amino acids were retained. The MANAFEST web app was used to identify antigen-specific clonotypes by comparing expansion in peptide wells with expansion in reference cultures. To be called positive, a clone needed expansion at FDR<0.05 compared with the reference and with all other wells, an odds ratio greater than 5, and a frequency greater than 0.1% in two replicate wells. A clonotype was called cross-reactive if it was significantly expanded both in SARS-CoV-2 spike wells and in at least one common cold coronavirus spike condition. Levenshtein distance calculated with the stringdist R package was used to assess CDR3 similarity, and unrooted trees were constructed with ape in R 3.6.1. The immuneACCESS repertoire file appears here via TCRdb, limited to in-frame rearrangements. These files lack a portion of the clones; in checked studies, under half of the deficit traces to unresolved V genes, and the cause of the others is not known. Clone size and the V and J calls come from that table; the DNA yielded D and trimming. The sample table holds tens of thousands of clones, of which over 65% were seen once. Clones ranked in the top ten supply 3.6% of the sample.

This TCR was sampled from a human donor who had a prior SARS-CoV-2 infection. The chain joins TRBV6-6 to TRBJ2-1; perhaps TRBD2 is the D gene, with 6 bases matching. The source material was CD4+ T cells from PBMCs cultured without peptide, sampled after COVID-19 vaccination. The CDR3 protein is CASSQSSVQYNEQFF. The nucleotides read TGTGCCAGCAGTCAGTCTAGCGTGCAATACAATGAGCAGTTCTTC.